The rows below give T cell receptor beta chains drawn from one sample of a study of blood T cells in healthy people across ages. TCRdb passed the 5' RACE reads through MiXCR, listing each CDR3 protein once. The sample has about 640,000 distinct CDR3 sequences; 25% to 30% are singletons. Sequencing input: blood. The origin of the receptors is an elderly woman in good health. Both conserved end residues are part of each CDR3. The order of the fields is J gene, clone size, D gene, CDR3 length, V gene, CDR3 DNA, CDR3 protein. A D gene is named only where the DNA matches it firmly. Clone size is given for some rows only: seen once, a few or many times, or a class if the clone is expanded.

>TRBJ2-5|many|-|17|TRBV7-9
TGTGCCAGCAGCTCGGCCGGCCTTACCCGGGGCGAGGAGACCCAGTACTTC
CASSSAGLTRGEETQYF
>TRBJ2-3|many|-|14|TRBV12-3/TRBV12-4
TGTGCCAGCAGACCGGGGATTGCCACAGATACGCAGTATTTT
CASRPGIATDTQYF
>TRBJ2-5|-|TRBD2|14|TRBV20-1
TGCAGTGCCGGCGGGGGGCTTGGTTATGAGACCCAGTACTTC
CSAGGGLGYETQYF
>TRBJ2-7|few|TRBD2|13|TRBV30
TGTGCCTGGGCTAGCGGGGGGTGGTACGAGCAGTACTTC
CAWASGGWYEQYF
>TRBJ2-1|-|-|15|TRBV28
TGTGCCAGCAGACCCCAGGGGGGATTCGTCAATGAGCGGTTCTTC
CASRPQGGFVNERFF
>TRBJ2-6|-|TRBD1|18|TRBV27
TGTGCCAGCAGTTTAAGTGCGAGACAGGGAGCCGGGGCCAACGCCCTGACTTTC
CASSLSARQGAGANALTF
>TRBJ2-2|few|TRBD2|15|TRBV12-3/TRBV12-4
TGTGCCAGCAGTTTTGCTAGCGGTGTCACCGGGGAGCTGTTTTTT
CASSFASGVTGELFF
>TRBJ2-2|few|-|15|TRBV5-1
TGCGCCAGCAGCTTCACGTACAGGGACACCGGGGAGCTGTTTTTT
CASSFTYRDTGELFF
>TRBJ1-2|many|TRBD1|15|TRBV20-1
TGCAGTGCTAGAGATCGCAGGGGGATTAACTATGGCTACACCTTC
CSARDRRGINYGYTF
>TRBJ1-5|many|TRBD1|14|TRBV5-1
TGCGCCAGCAGCTTTGGACAGGGCAATCAGCCCCAGCATTTT
CASSFGQGNQPQHF
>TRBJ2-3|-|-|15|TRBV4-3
TGCGCCAGCAGCCAAGATAGGTTCAACACAGATACGCAGTATTTT
CASSQDRFNTDTQYF
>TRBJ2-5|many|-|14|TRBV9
TGTGCCAGCTCCCAGGCTTCCGGCCCAAGGACCCAGTACTTC
CASSQASGPRTQYF
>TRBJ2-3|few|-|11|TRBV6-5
TGTGCCAGCAACGACAGATTAACGCAGTATTTT
CASNDRLTQYF
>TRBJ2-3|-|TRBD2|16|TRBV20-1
TGCAGTGCTAGTTCCTATAGCGGGGGGGCCGAAGATACGCAGTATTTT
CSASSYSGGAEDTQYF
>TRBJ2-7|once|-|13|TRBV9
TGTGCCAGCAGCGACGCCGCATCCTACGAGCAGTACTTC
CASSDAASYEQYF
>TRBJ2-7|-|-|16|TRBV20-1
TGCAGTGCTAGAGATTCGCCCCTCGACTTCTCCTACGAGCAGTACTTC
CSARDSPLDFSYEQYF
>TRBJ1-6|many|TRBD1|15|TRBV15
TGTGCCACCAGCAGAGATTTTACAGGGGGTTCACCCCTCCACTTT
CATSRDFTGGSPLHF
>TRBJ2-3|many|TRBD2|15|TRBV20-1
TGCAGTGCCTCCAGCCCCGGGACTAGCTCTGATACGCAGTATTTT
CSASSPGTSSDTQYF
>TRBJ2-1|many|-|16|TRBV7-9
TGTGCCAGCAGCTTTTCCGGAGAGAGCTCCTACAATGAGCAGTTCTTC
CASSFSGESSYNEQFF
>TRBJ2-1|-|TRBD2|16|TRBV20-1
TGCAGTGCTAGATACCGGGTAGCGGGGCGAAACAATGAGCAGTTCTTC
CSARYRVAGRNNEQFF
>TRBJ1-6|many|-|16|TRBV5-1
TGCGCCAGCAGCTTGGTACAGGGACTTCGGGAATCACCCCTCCACTTT
CASSLVQGLRESPLHF
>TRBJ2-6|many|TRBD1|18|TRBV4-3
TGCGCCAGCAGCCAAGCCGGGACAGGGGGCTTTGGGGCCAACGTCCTGACTTTC
CASSQAGTGGFGANVLTF
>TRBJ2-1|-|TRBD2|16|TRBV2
TGTGCCAGCAGTACAAGTACCGGGACTAGATACAATGAGCAGTTCTTC
CASSTSTGTRYNEQFF
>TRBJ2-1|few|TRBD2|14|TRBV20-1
TGCAGTGCTGAACTAGCGGGGGGGCCCGATGAGCAGTTCTTC
CSAELAGGPDEQFF
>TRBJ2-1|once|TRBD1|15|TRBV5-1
TGCGCCAGCAGCTTGGCGGGACAGGGGGCTGGTGAGCAGTTCTTC
CASSLAGQGAGEQFF
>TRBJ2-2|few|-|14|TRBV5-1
TGCGCCAGCAGCTTGGGACAGAGCACCGGGGAGCTGTTTTTT
CASSLGQSTGELFF
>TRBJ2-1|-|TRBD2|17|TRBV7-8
TGTGCCAGCAGCTTGGGGAGGGGCGGGCCCTCCTACAATGAGCAGTTCTTC
CASSLGRGGPSYNEQFF
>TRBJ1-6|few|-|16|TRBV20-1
TGCAGTGCTAGAGATAATACGAAACTGAATAATTCACCCCTCCACTTT
CSARDNTKLNNSPLHF
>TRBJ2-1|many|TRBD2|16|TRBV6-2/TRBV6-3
TGTGCCAGCAGTTATAGCGGGAGGTCTAAGGGCAATGAGCAGTTCTTC
CASSYSGRSKGNEQFF
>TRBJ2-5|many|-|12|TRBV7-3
TGTGCCAGCCACGGGAACCAAGAGACCCAGTACTTC
CASHGNQETQYF
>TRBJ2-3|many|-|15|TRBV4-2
TGTGCCAGCAGCCAAGGACCGACCATCACAGATACGCAGTATTTT
CASSQGPTITDTQYF
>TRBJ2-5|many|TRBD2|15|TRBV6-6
TGTGCCAGCAGTCACCAGCGGGGGGGAATCGAGACCCAGTACTTC
CASSHQRGGIETQYF
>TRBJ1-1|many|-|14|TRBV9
TGTGCCAGCAGCCCAAGAAGACAGAACACTGAAGCTTTCTTT
CASSPRRQNTEAFF
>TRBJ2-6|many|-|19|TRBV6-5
TGTGCCAGCAGTTACTCGCGGCCAGGGTCATCCTCTGGGGCCAACGTCCTGACTTTC
CASSYSRPGSSSGANVLTF
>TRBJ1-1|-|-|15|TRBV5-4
TGTGCCAGCAGCTCACCGGAGAGGGCGAACACTGAAGCTTTCTTT
CASSSPERANTEAFF
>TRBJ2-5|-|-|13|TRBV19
TGTGCCAGTAGTATCGCCAGGAACAATGAGCAGTACTTC
CASSIARNNEQYF
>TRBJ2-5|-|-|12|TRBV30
TGTGCCTGGAAAGGGGGAGGGGAGACCCAGTACTTC
CAWKGGGETQYF
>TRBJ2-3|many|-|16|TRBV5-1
TGCGCCAGCAGCTTGGTGCTGCGGGGTAGCACAGATACGCAGTATTTT
CASSLVLRGSTDTQYF
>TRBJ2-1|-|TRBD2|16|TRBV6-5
TGTGCCAGCAGTCGAACTAGCGGGAGTGTTTATAATGAGCAGTTCTTC
CASSRTSGSVYNEQFF
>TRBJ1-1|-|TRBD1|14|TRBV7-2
TGTGCCAGCAGCTTAACTGGGCAGGGGGCGCGTCTTTTCTTT
CASSLTGQGARLFF
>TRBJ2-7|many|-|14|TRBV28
TGTGCCAGCAGCTACCCCCTGGACAGCTACGAGCAGTACTTC
CASSYPLDSYEQYF
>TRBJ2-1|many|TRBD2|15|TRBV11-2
TGTGCCAGCAGCTTACGGCCTAGCGGGGAAGATGAGCAGTTCTTC
CASSLRPSGEDEQFF
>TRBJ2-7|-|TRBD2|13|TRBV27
TGTGCCAGCAGTTTCGGTACGGGGGGCGAGCAGTACTTC
CASSFGTGGEQYF
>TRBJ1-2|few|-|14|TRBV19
TGTGCCAGTACCCCGAGGTCAGGATTCTATGGCTACACCTTC
CASTPRSGFYGYTF
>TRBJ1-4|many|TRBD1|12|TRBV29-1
TGCAGCGTAGCAAGACAGGGTGAAAAACTGTTTTTT
CSVARQGEKLFF
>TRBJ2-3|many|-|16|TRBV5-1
TGCGCCAGCAGTCTGGACGGGCCGGCTAGCACAGATACGCAGTATTTT
CASSLDGPASTDTQYF
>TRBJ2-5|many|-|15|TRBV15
TGTGCCACCACCCCCCTCGGGGGCTCCCGGGAGACCCAGTACTTC
CATTPLGGSRETQYF
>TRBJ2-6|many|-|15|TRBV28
TGTGCCAGCAGCTCGAGAGGGACTGGGGCCAACGTCCTGACTTTC
CASSSRGTGANVLTF
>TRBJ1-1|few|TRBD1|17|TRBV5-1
TGCGCCAGCAGCGCTCGACAGGGAACGGCCGGGGGCACTGAAGCTTTCTTT
CASSARQGTAGGTEAFF